Only a few counts were recorded for the clone carrying this T cell receptor beta chain. These data originate in a study of blood T cell repertoires in COVID-19. Generated by immunoSEQ multiplex PCR, the TCRdb table keeps only in-frame clones and is missing some. The data show about 220,000 clones, with 80% seen just once and about 7% held by the top ten. Germline CDR1 reads MNHEY; CDR2 reads SVGAGI. The CDR3 length is 13 residues. The J segment lost 1 base and the V segment lost 7 bases, leaving 3 bases of the junction unmatched. Sample: peripheral blood. This chain links TRBV6-5 with TRBJ2-5, with 7 bases matching TRBD1. The receptor comes from a woman between 70 and 85 years old with acute or convalescent COVID-19. CDR3 DNA sequence: TGTGCCAGCAACGGACAGGTCCAAGAGACCCAGTACTTC. Translation: CASNGQVQETQYF.